Listed below are T cell receptor beta chains from one sample, sequenced in a study of T-cell reconstitution after alpha-beta-depleted transplantation in children. TCRdb reprocessed the PCR reads via MiXCR and lists one record per CDR3 protein. The sample consists of approximately 980,000 distinct CDR3 sequences, 25% to 35% of them appearing once. The sample in question was PBMCs, mostly from graft donor cells, obtained 360 days after TCRalphabeta/CD19-depleted stem cell transplant. Receptors were obtained from a boy in the first two years of life who had a stem cell transplant for SCID, so the T cells may come from the graft donor. Each CDR3 is given with its conserved first and last residue. The D gene is left open where the match is weak. Clone size is not always given. Where it is, it says once, few, many or a class for expanded clones.

TRBJ1-1 | TRBV2 | - | - | TGTGCCAGCAGATCCGGACGGTCGAACACTGAAGCTTTCTTT | CASRSGRSNTEAFF
TRBJ2-2 | TRBV20-1 | - | many | TGCAGTGCTAGAGTGGGGAAGGTGAACACCGGGGAGCTGTTTTTT | CSARVGKVNTGELFF
TRBJ2-3 | TRBV12-5 | TRBD2 | few | TGTGCTAGTGGTTTGGCCGGGGGGGATACGCAGTATTTT | CASGLAGGDTQYF
TRBJ2-7 | TRBV5-1 | - | - | TGCGCCAGCAGCTTGAATCCGGACCGATACGAGCAGTACTTC | CASSLNPDRYEQYF
TRBJ1-1 | TRBV7-9 | - | many | TGTGCCAGCAGCTTAAACCTAATGAACACTGAAGCTTTCTTT | CASSLNLMNTEAFF
TRBJ1-2 | TRBV7-6 | - | - | TGTGCCAGCAAACGGACGCCCTCGGATGGCTACACCTTC | CASKRTPSDGYTF
TRBJ1-5 | TRBV7-2 | - | - | TGTGCCAGCAGCTTTTGGCTCAATCAGCCCCAGCATTTT | CASSFWLNQPQHF
TRBJ2-5 | TRBV15 | TRBD1 | - | TGTGCCACCAGCAGAGTAGGGACAGAAGAGACCCAGTACTTC | CATSRVGTEETQYF
TRBJ2-2 | TRBV20-1 | - | - | TGCAGTGGTGGAACGAACACCGGGGAGCTGTTTTTT | CSGGTNTGELFF
TRBJ2-5 | TRBV6-2/TRBV6-3 | TRBD2 | - | TGTGCCAGCAGTTACTCGAAGGGACTAGGAGGGACCCAGTACTTC | CASSYSKGLGGTQYF
TRBJ2-1 | TRBV9 | - | - | TGTGCCAGCAGCGTAGTAACCAACTCGCACAATGAGCAGTTCTTC | CASSVVTNSHNEQFF
TRBJ2-1 | TRBV6-5 | - | few | TGTGCCAGCAGTTACTCGTCAGCCCTCTCCTACAATGAGCAGTTCTTC | CASSYSSALSYNEQFF
TRBJ2-7 | TRBV4-3 | - | - | TGCGCCAGCAGCCAAGATCTCGGGCCGGAACCCTACGAGCAGTACTTC | CASSQDLGPEPYEQYF
TRBJ2-1 | TRBV5-1 | - | - | TGCGCCAGCAGCCAACAGGGTTCTTACTACAATGAGCAGTTCTTC | CASSQQGSYYNEQFF
TRBJ2-3 | TRBV20-1 | - | few | TGCAGTGCTAGGAGGGGTCTAGGACAGACAGATACGCAGTATTTT | CSARRGLGQTDTQYF
TRBJ1-1 | TRBV12-5 | - | - | TGTGCTAGTGGTTTGGTGCGGCAGGGTGGTGAAGCTTTCTTT | CASGLVRQGGEAFF
TRBJ1-2 | TRBV24-1 | - | once | TGTGCCACCAGTGGCGGCTCTAACTATGGCTACACCTTC | CATSGGSNYGYTF
TRBJ2-5 | TRBV6-5 | TRBD2 | few | TGTGCCAGCAGTTACGGTTCAGCGGGGGGGTATAAGACCCAGTACTTC | CASSYGSAGGYKTQYF
TRBJ1-1 | TRBV6-6 | - | few | TGTGCCAGCAGACATTCAGTGAACACTGAAGCTTTCTTT | CASRHSVNTEAFF
TRBJ2-1 | TRBV24-1 | TRBD2 | few | TGTGCCACCAGTCGCGGGGGACTAGCGGGGGTCTACAATGAGCAGTTCTTC | CATSRGGLAGVYNEQFF
TRBJ1-1 | TRBV4-1 | - | - | TGCGCCAGCAGCCAAGGATATACGACTGGGAACACTGAAGCTTTCTTT | CASSQGYTTGNTEAFF
TRBJ2-1 | TRBV11-2 | - | few | TGTGCCAGCAGCTCCATACAGGGATTCTACAATGAGCAGTTCTTC | CASSSIQGFYNEQFF
TRBJ1-1 | TRBV20-1 | TRBD1 | - | TGCAGTGCTAGTCCCACGACAGGGTTCACTGAAGCTTTCTTT | CSASPTTGFTEAFF
TRBJ2-1 | TRBV6-2/TRBV6-3 | TRBD1 | - | TGTGGCAGCAGTTACTCCCGGGACAGCTCCTACAATGAGCAGTTCTTC | CGSSYSRDSSYNEQFF
TRBJ1-2 | TRBV24-1 | - | - | TGTGCCACCAGTGATGGGACGGCCTATGGCTACACCTTC | CATSDGTAYGYTF
TRBJ2-4 | TRBV7-9 | - | - | TGTGCCAGCAGCTTATCTCGGATGCTAGCCAAAAACATTCAGTACTTC | CASSLSRMLAKNIQYF